These T cell receptor beta chains were read from a single sample in a study of cytomegalovirus exposure and HLA in healthy donors. Libraries were prepared by immunoSEQ multiplex PCR; TCRdb keeps only in-frame clonotypes and omits some of them. The sample carries about 55,000 clones, 80% to 85% recorded once. The sequenced sample consisted of PBMCs. These receptors were collected from a man aged 30-40 years in good health and CMV-seronegative. Each CDR3 is given with its conserved first and last residue. The order of the fields is D gene, CDR3 length, V gene, J gene, clone size, CDR3 DNA, CDR3 protein. The D gene is left open where the match is weak. Clone size is stated in some rows and not others, as once, few, many or a class when expanded.

D: TRBD2; length: 17; V: TRBV30; J: TRBJ2-3; size: -; DNA: TGTGCCTGGTCGGGACTAGCGGGGGTCGGGGCCACAGATACGCAGTATTTT; CDR3: CAWSGLAGVGATDTQYF
D: -; length: 13; V: TRBV29-1; J: TRBJ1-1; size: -; DNA: TGCAGCGTTGAAGGGGTGCGGGGCACTGAAGCTTTCTTT; CDR3: CSVEGVRGTEAFF
D: TRBD2; length: 14; V: TRBV7-8; J: TRBJ2-1; size: -; DNA: TGTGCCAGCAGCTTAGCTGGGACTACCAGAGAGCAGTTCTTC; CDR3: CASSLAGTTREQFF
D: TRBD1; length: 16; V: TRBV6-5; J: TRBJ2-7; size: -; DNA: TGTGCCAGCAGTTACTCCGCGGGACAGGGGTCCTACGAGCAGTACTTC; CDR3: CASSYSAGQGSYEQYF
D: -; length: 15; V: TRBV19; J: TRBJ2-7; size: -; DNA: TGTGCCAGTAGTCCAGGACAGATACCCCCCTACGAGCAGTACTTC; CDR3: CASSPGQIPPYEQYF
D: -; length: 17; V: TRBV28; J: TRBJ1-3; size: -; DNA: TGTGCCAGCAGGGACAGTTCCCTTCTGTCCTCTGGAAACACCATATATTTT; CDR3: CASRDSSLLSSGNTIYF
D: TRBD1; length: 14; V: TRBV27; J: TRBJ1-4; size: once; DNA: TGTGCCAGCAGAGGGACAGCCGATAATGAAAAACTGTTTTTT; CDR3: CASRGTADNEKLFF
D: TRBD1; length: 15; V: TRBV6-5; J: TRBJ2-1; size: -; DNA: TGTGCCAGCAGTTCCGACAGGGGGATCTACAATGAGCAGTTCTTC; CDR3: CASSSDRGIYNEQFF
D: -; length: 16; V: TRBV13; J: TRBJ1-6; size: -; DNA: TGTGCCAGCAGCTTACGTGGGCACGGCGGGAATTCACCCCTCCACTTT; CDR3: CASSLRGHGGNSPLHF
D: -; length: 16; V: TRBV9; J: TRBJ1-4; size: -; DNA: TGTGCCAGCAGCGCAGGTTTTGGGTCCGTGGGTGAAAAACTGTTTTTT; CDR3: CASSAGFGSVGEKLFF
D: TRBD1; length: 15; V: TRBV30; J: TRBJ2-7; size: -; DNA: TGTGCCTGGAGTGAAGACAGGGGACTTTCCTACGAGCAGTACTTC; CDR3: CAWSEDRGLSYEQYF
D: TRBD2; length: 14; V: TRBV7-2; J: TRBJ2-4; size: once; DNA: TGTGCCAGCAGCTTAGATCCGACCAGCGGGAGTGGGTACTTC; CDR3: CASSLDPTSGSGYF
D: TRBD2; length: 16; V: TRBV10-2; J: TRBJ2-3; size: -; DNA: TGCGCCAGCACCCCCTTAGCGGGAAATACGGCAGATACGCAGTATTTT; CDR3: CASTPLAGNTADTQYF
D: -; length: 14; V: TRBV6-5; J: TRBJ1-5; size: -; DNA: TGTGCCAGCAGCTTACAGGGTCCGGATCAGCCCCAGCATTTT; CDR3: CASSLQGPDQPQHF
D: -; length: 15; V: TRBV5-1; J: TRBJ2-7; size: once; DNA: TGCGCCAGCAGCTGGGGGTATACAGGGTTCTACGAGCAGTACTTC; CDR3: CASSWGYTGFYEQYF
D: -; length: 16; V: TRBV18; J: TRBJ2-1; size: -; DNA: TGTGCCAGCTCACCACCCTCTACCTCTACGTTCAATGAGCAGTTCTTC; CDR3: CASSPPSTSTFNEQFF
D: -; length: 14; V: TRBV6-1; J: TRBJ2-7; size: -; DNA: TGTGCCAGCAGTGAAGTCCCAGGATCCTACGAGCAGTACTTC; CDR3: CASSEVPGSYEQYF
D: -; length: 12; V: TRBV11-2; J: TRBJ2-7; size: -; DNA: TGTGCCAGCAGCTTTGGGGCGCGCGAGCAGTACTTC; CDR3: CASSFGAREQYF
D: -; length: 16; V: TRBV19; J: TRBJ2-3; size: -; DNA: TGTGCCAGTAGTATTATCACAGGGAGAGGCGCAGATACGCAGTATTTT; CDR3: CASSIITGRGADTQYF
D: -; length: 13; V: TRBV30; J: TRBJ1-4; size: -; DNA: TGTGCCTTGGCCACGGGGATTAATGAAAAACTGTTTTTT; CDR3: CALATGINEKLFF
D: TRBD1; length: 15; V: TRBV28; J: TRBJ1-2; size: -; DNA: TGTGCCAGCAGTTTAGCCTCCGGGACAGCCTATGGCTACACCTTC; CDR3: CASSLASGTAYGYTF
D: -; length: 14; V: TRBV30; J: TRBJ1-2; size: -; DNA: TGTGCCTGGAGGCTCAGGGCCTGGAACTATGGCTACACCTTC; CDR3: CAWRLRAWNYGYTF
D: TRBD1; length: 14; V: TRBV7-2; J: TRBJ1-1; size: -; DNA: TGTGCCAGCAGCCTCGGACAGGCCTACTATGAAGCTTTCTTT; CDR3: CASSLGQAYYEAFF
D: TRBD1; length: 15; V: TRBV7-2; J: TRBJ1-2; size: -; DNA: TGTGCCAGCAGCCCGTATTTGACAGGGGATGATGGCTACACCTTC; CDR3: CASSPYLTGDDGYTF
D: TRBD1; length: 13; V: TRBV7-9; J: TRBJ2-3; size: -; DNA: TGTGCCAGCAGCTTCAGAGGGGGACAGGGATACTATTTT; CDR3: CASSFRGGQGYYF
D: -; length: 15; V: TRBV13; J: TRBJ1-2; size: -; DNA: TGTGCCAGCAGGTGGCGAGGAGGATCTAACTATGGCTACACCTTC; CDR3: CASRWRGGSNYGYTF
D: -; length: 16; V: TRBV30; J: TRBJ1-5; size: -; DNA: TGTGCCTGGAGTGTACGTCAGACAATTGGCAATCAGCCCCAGCATTTT; CDR3: CAWSVRQTIGNQPQHF
D: TRBD1; length: 14; V: TRBV27; J: TRBJ2-7; size: -; DNA: TGTGCCAGCAGTCGAGGGGACAGCACCTACGAGCAGTACTTC; CDR3: CASSRGDSTYEQYF
D: -; length: 13; V: TRBV30; J: TRBJ1-2; size: -; DNA: TGTGCCTGGAGCAGGGGATTTGGCTATGCCTACACCTTC; CDR3: CAWSRGFGYAYTF
D: -; length: 15; V: TRBV5-5; J: TRBJ1-3; size: -; DNA: TGTGCCAGCAGCTTGCGGGGGAGCTCTGGAAACACCATATATTTT; CDR3: CASSLRGSSGNTIYF
D: TRBD1; length: 16; V: TRBV19; J: TRBJ2-1; size: -; DNA: TGTGCCAGTAGTCCCCGGGGACAGAGCTCCTACAATGAGCAGTTCTTC; CDR3: CASSPRGQSSYNEQFF
D: -; length: 14; V: TRBV5-6; J: TRBJ1-2; size: -; DNA: TGTGCCAGCAGCATGGGGGGGGTGTTCTATGGCTACACCTTC; CDR3: CASSMGGVFYGYTF
D: -; length: 14; V: TRBV29-1; J: TRBJ1-2; size: -; DNA: TGCAGCGTTGAACGGGGTCGGGGAGTCGATGGCTACACCTTC; CDR3: CSVERGRGVDGYTF
D: TRBD2; length: 15; V: TRBV29-1; J: TRBJ2-1; size: -; DNA: TGCAGCGCCCGATTAGCGGGAAGCTCCTACAATGAGCAGTTCTTC; CDR3: CSARLAGSSYNEQFF
D: TRBD1; length: 14; V: TRBV6-1; J: TRBJ1-2; size: -; DNA: TGTGCCAGCAGGGGGACAGGGGGGGGCTATGGCTACACCTTC; CDR3: CASRGTGGGYGYTF